This TCR beta chain derives from a study of blood T cell repertoires in COVID-19. Study information: COVID-19 samples from acute and convalescent phases originated in the United States, Italy and Spain. From T cells, B-cell-depleted T cells, or PBMCs came the material, which was cDNA or gDNA.

In the original analysis: Scientists estimated how many nucleated cells there were by amplifying reference gene primers. The data were produced by immunoSEQ multiplex PCR, yet TCRdb's version contains in-frame clones alone and is incomplete. V, J and clone size reflect that table, while D and trimming were determined from the DNA. There are over 200,000 clones in the sample; approximately 86% occur only once, and under 0.9% lies in the top ten. Sequenced material: peripheral blood. The TCR was taken from a man in his forties with acute or convalescent COVID-19.

The CDR3 coding sequence is TGCGCCAGCAGTATAGGGGGCGCCTTGAACACTGAAGCTTTCTTT. Its translation is CASSIGGALNTEAFF. This sequence joins TRBV5-1 and TRBJ1-1; 7 nucleotides match TRBD1. The CDR3 loop spans 15 amino acids. V shed 5 bases and J 0 bases; nucleotides not matched to a gene: 7. Germline CDR1 is SGHRS and CDR2 is YFSETQ.